This T cell receptor beta chain was obtained from a study of blood T cell repertoires in COVID-19. The overall study: Samples taken during acute and convalescent COVID-19 were collected in the United States, Italy and Spain. From T cells, B-cell-depleted T cells, or PBMCs came the material, which was cDNA or gDNA.

In the study's own analysis: Reference gene primer amplification yielded estimated nucleated cell counts. The table came from immunoSEQ multiplex PCR; TCRdb's copy has only in-frame clones and leaves some out. Clonal size and the V and J genes are those of that table, whereas D and trimming came from the DNA. The sample comprises approximately 59,000 clones, about 81% of which are singletons, and more than 15% rests with the top ten. Remarks on this clone: A much larger clone sits a single nucleotide away, making a read error possible.

With 3 bases removed from V and 0 bases from J, the gap between germline ends came to 3 bases. The CDR3 loop spans 12 amino acids. Germline CDR1 SGHTA, CDR2 FQGNSA. The gene calls are TRBV7-2 and TRBJ2-7; D is ambiguous. Material for sequencing was peripheral blood. This receptor was identified in a man older than 75 with acute or convalescent COVID-19. CDR3 sequence (DNA): TGTGCCAGCAGCTTCAGCTCCTACGAGCAGTACTTC. Protein product: CASSFSSYEQYF.